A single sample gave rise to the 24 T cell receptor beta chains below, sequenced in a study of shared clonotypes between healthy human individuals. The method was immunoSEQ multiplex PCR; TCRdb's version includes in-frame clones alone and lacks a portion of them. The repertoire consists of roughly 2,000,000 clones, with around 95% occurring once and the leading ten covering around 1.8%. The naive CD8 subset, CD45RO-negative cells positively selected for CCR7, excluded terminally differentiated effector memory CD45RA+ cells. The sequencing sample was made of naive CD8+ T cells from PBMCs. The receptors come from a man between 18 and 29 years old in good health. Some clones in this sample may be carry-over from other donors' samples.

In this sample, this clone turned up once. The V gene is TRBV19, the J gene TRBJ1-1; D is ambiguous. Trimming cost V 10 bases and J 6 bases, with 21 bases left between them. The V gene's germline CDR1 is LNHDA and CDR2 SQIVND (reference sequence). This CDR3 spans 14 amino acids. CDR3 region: CATKARVNGAEAFF. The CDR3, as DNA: TGTGCCACGAAGGCGAGGGTTAATGGCGCTGAAGCTTTCTTT.

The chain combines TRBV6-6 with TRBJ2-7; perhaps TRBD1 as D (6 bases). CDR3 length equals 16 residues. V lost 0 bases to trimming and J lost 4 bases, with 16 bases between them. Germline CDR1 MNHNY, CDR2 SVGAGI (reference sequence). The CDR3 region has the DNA TGTGCCAGCAGTTACTCCCTGACAGGAAGAGTATACGAGCAGTACTTC. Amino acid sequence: CASSYSLTGRVYEQYF.

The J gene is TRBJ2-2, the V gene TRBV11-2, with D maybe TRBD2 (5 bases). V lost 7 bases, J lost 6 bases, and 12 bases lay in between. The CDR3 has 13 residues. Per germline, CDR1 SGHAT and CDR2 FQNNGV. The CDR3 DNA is TGTGCCAGCACCCCCCGGGGAGCCGGGGAGCTGTTTTTT. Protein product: CASTPRGAGELFF. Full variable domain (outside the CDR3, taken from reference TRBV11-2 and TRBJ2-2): EAGVAQSPRYKIIEKRQSVAFWCNPISGHATLYWYQQILGQGPKLLIQFQNNGVVDDSQLPKDRFSAERLKGVDSTLKIQPAKLEDSAVYLCASTPRGAGELFFGEGSRLTVL.

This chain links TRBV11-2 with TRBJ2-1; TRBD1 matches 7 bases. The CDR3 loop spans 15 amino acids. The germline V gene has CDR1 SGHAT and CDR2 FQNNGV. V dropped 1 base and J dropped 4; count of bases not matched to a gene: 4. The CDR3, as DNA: TGTGCCAGCAGCTTAGTTGGGACAGTGTACAATGAGCAGTTCTTC. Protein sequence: CASSLVGTVYNEQFF.

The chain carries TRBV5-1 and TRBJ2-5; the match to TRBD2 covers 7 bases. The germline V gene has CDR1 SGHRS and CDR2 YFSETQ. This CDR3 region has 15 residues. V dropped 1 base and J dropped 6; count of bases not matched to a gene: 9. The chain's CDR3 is CASSLRRESGQTQYF. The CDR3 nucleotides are TGCGCCAGCAGCTTGAGGCGGGAGTCGGGGCAGACCCAGTACTTC.

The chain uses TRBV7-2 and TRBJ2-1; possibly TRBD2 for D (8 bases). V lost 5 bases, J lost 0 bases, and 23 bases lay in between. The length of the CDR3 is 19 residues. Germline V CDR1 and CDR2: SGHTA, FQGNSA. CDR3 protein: CASSPNLAGQTNSYNEQFF. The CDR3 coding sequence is TGTGCCAGCAGCCCAAATTTAGCGGGACAGACGAACTCCTACAATGAGCAGTTCTTC.

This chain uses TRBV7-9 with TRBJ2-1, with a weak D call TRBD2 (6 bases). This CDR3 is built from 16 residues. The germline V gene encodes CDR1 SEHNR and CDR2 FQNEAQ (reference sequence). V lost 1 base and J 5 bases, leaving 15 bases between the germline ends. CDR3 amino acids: CASSLVGGVSDNEQFF. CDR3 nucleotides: TGTGCCAGCAGCTTAGTGGGGGGAGTTTCCGACAATGAGCAGTTCTTC.

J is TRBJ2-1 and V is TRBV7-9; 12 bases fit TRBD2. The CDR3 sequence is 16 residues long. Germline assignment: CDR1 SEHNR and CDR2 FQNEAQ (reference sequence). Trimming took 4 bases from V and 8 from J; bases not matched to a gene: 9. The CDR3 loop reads CASSSMTSGSRDEQFF. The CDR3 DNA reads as TGTGCCAGCAGCTCGATGACTAGCGGGAGTCGGGATGAGCAGTTCTTC.

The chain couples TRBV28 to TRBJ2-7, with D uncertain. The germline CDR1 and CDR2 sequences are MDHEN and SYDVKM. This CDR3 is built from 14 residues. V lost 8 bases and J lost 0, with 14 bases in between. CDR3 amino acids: CASRPTASSYEQYF. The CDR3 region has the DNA TGTGCCAGCCGACCCACGGCGAGCTCCTACGAGCAGTACTTC.

The CDR3 DNA follows: TGTGCCAGCAGCTACCTAGCGAGCACCAGGCCCCAGTACTTC. This gives the protein CASSYLASTRPQYF. The chain combines TRBV5-4 with TRBJ2-5; the D gene is possibly TRBD2 (6 bases). V was clipped by 3 bases and J by 9 bases, with 18 bases between them. In germline, CDR1 is SGHNT, CDR2 YYREEE (reference sequence). The CDR3 loop spans 14 amino acids.

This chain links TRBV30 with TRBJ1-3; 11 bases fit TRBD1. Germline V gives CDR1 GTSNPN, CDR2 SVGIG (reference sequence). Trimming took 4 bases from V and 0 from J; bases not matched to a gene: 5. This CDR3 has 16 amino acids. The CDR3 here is CAWTTGTGGSGNTIYF. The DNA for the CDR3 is TGTGCCTGGACTACCGGGACAGGGGGCTCTGGAAACACCATATATTTT.

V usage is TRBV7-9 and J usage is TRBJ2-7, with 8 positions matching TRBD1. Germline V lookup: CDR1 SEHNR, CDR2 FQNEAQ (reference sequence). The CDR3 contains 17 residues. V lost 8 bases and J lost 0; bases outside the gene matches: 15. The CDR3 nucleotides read TGTGCCAGCGGACCCGGGACAGGTTTACCGAGCTCCTACGAGCAGTACTTC. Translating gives CASGPGTGLPSSYEQYF.

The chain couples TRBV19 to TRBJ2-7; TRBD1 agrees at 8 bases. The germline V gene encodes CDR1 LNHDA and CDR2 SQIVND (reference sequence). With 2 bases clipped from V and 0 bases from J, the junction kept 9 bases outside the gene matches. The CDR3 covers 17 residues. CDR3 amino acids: CASSIYTGTGSSYEQYF. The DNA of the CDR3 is TGTGCCAGTAGTATATATACCGGGACAGGAAGCTCCTACGAGCAGTACTTC.

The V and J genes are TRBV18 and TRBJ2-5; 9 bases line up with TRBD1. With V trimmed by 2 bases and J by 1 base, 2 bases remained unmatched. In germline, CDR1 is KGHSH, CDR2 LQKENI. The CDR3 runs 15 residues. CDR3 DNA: TGTGCCAGCTCACCAAACAGGGGGCCCCAAGAGACCCAGTACTTC. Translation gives CASSPNRGPQETQYF.

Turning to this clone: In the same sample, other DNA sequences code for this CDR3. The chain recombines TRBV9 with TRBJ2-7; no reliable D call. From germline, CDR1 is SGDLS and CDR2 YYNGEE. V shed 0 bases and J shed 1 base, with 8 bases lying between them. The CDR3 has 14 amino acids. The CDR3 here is CASSVAAGSYEQYF. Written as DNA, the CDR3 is TGTGCCAGCAGCGTAGCGGCCGGATCCTACGAGCAGTACTTC.

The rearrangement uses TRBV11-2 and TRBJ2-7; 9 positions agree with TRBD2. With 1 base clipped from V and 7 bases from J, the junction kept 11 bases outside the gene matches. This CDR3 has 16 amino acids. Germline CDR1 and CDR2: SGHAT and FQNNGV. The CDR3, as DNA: TGTGCCAGCAGCTTAGGGGGGAATAGCGGGAGTCGGGAGCAGTACTTC. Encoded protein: CASSLGGNSGSREQYF.

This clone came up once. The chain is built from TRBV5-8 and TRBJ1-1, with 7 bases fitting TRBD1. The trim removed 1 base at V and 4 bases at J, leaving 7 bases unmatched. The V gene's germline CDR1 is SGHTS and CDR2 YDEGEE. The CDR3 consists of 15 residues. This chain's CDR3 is CASSLLVTGATEAFF. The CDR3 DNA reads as TGTGCCAGCAGCTTGCTTGTAACAGGGGCCACTGAAGCTTTCTTT.

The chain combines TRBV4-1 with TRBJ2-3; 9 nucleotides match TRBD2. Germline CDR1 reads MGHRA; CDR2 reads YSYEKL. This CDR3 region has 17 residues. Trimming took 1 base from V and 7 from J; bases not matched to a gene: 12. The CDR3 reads CASSQVLAGGRFNTQYF. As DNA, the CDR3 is TGCGCCAGCAGCCAAGTTCTGGCGGGAGGGCGGTTTAATACGCAGTATTTT.

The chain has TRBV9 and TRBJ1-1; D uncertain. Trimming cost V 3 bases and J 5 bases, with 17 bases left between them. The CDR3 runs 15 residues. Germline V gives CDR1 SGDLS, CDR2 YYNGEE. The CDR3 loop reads CASSESTSPWTEAFF. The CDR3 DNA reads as TGTGCCAGCAGCGAGTCGACTAGTCCGTGGACTGAAGCTTTCTTT.

The CDR3 DNA is TGTGCCAGCAGTGAAGAATGGGGGTCACTAGCTTCCGAGCAGTACTTC. Its translation is CASSEEWGSLASEQYF. This chain connects TRBV6-1 to TRBJ2-7; possible D gene TRBD2, 6 bases. The CDR3 length is 16 residues. CDR1 is MNHNS and CDR2 is SASEGT in the germline V gene. The V end lost 1 base, the J end lost 6 bases, and 19 bases lay between the germline ends.

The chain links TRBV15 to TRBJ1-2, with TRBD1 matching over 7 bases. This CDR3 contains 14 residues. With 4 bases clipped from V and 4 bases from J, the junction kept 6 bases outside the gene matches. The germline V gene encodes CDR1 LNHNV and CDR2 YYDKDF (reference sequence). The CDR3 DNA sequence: TGTGCCACCAGCAAGGAGACAGGGTTCTATGGCTACACCTTC. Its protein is CATSKETGFYGYTF.

The CDR3 sequence is CASSSTGISNQPQHF. In DNA form, the CDR3 reads TGTGCCAGCAGCTCAACAGGGATCAGCAATCAGCCCCAGCATTTT. The rearrangement joins TRBV7-9 to TRBJ1-5; D perhaps matches TRBD1 (6 bases). Trimming stripped 4 bases from V and 1 base from J, with 11 bases between. The CDR3 spans 15 residues. Germline assignment: CDR1 SEHNR and CDR2 FQNEAQ (reference sequence).

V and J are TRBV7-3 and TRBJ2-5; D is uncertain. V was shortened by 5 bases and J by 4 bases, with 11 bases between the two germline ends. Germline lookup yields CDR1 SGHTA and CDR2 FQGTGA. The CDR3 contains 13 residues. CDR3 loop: CASSATLGETQYF. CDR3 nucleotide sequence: TGTGCCAGCAGCGCTACCCTGGGAGAGACCCAGTACTTC.

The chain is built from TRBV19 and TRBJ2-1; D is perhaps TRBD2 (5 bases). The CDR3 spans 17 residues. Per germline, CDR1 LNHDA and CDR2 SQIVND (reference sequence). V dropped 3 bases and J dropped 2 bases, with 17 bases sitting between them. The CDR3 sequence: CASSMGFTGSPYNEQFF. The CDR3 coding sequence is TGTGCCAGTAGTATGGGGTTTACGGGAAGCCCCTACAATGAGCAGTTCTTC.